The 18 T cell receptor beta chains below were found in one sample sequenced in a study of CXCR3-negative and CXCR3-positive naive CD8 T cells. UMI-labeled 5' RACE TRB cDNA libraries were prepared from the cells. TCRdb reprocessed the 5' RACE reads and stores each CDR3 protein as one record, lacking DNA. In all, the sample yields under 30,000 distinct CDR3 sequences. The specimen sequenced was memory CD8+ T cells from blood. These receptors all come from a human donor in good health. Some clones in this sample may be carry-over from other donors' samples.

This chain connects TRBV7-9 to TRBJ1-1. Germline V gene lookup returns CDR1 SEHNR and CDR2 FQNEAQ (reference sequence). The CDR3 totals 12 residues. CDR3 protein: CASSTPGVAAFF.

The V and J genes are TRBV14 and TRBJ2-7. In germline, CDR1 is SGHDN, CDR2 FVKESK. This CDR3 region has 12 residues. CDR3 sequence: CASSQGALEQYF.

The J gene is TRBJ2-2, the V gene TRBV6-4. Per the germline V gene, CDR1 is MRHNA and CDR2 is SNTAGT. This CDR3 is 16 amino acids long. This CDR3 is CASSDSRHRVTGELFF.

The chain couples TRBV20-1 to TRBJ2-7; TCRdb's D gene call, TRBD1, goes unchecked for lack of DNA. The CDR3 is 15 amino acids. Germline V lookup: CDR1 DFQATT, CDR2 SNEGSKA (reference sequence). Here the CDR3 reads CSAQDGTGGYYEQYF.

The CDR3: CASSPGQNYGYTF. The chain has TRBV5-1 and TRBJ1-2; the TCRdb D gene call, TRBD1, has no DNA to confirm it. The CDR3 consists of 13 residues. From germline, CDR1 is SGHRS and CDR2 YFSETQ.

The chain recombines TRBV28 with TRBJ1-5; the TCRdb call, TRBD1, lacks DNA for checking. CDR1 and CDR2 from the germline V gene are MDHEN and SYDVKM. The CDR3 is made up of 15 amino acids. This CDR3 is CASSQTGMSNQPQHF.

This clonotype is medium-sized by frequency. The chain links TRBV20-1 to TRBJ2-1; the D call from TCRdb, TRBD2, cannot be confirmed without DNA. CDR1 and CDR2 (germline): DFQATT, SNEGSKA (reference sequence). The CDR3 runs 15 residues. CDR3 in amino acids: CSARDGGVEVNEQFF.

V gene TRBV28 combines with J gene TRBJ2-3; the D gene TCRdb calls, TRBD1, cannot be checked with no DNA. The CDR3 is made up of 13 amino acids. Germline V CDR1 and CDR2: MDHEN, SYDVKM. CDR3: CASSLTGVDTQYF.

This chain links TRBV29-1 with TRBJ2-5. The length of the CDR3 is 14 residues. Looked up from germline, CDR1 is SQVTM and CDR2 is ANQGSEA. The CDR3: CSVEGLSGQETQYF.

The V and J genes are TRBV29-1 and TRBJ2-2; TCRdb indicates TRBD1, and absent DNA this call remains unverified. CDR1 and CDR2 (germline): SQVTM, ANQGSEA. CDR3 size: 13 residues. CDR3 loop: CSVGVGATGELFF.

V usage is TRBV19 and J usage is TRBJ2-3. Germline values: CDR1 LNHDA, CDR2 SQIVND (reference sequence). The CDR3 consists of 14 residues. CDR3 residues: CASSFLGDTDTQYF. The full variable domain, rest sourced from reference TRBV19 and TRBJ2-3, is DGGITQSPKYLFRKEGQNVTLSCEQNLNHDAMYWYRQDPGQGLRLIYYSQIVNDFQKGDIAEGYSVSREKKESFPLTVTSAQKNPTAFYLCASSFLGDTDTQYFGPGTRLTVL.

This chain uses TRBV24-1 with TRBJ2-1; TCRdb names TRBD1, which stays unverified in the absence of DNA. The CDR3 is made up of 14 amino acids. Germline V gene data show CDR1 as KGHDR and CDR2 as SFDVKD. CDR3: CATSDPDIYNEQFF.

The chain employs TRBV12-3 or TRBV12-4 and TRBJ2-7; TCRdb's D call, TRBD2, is unchecked because there is no DNA. The CDR3 spans 13 residues. This CDR3 reads CASTLRGLYEQYF.

The chain combines TRBV12-3 or TRBV12-4 with TRBJ2-3; TCRdb designates TRBD1, a call that cannot be tested without DNA. The CDR3 has 19 amino acids. The CDR3 loop reads CASSLFIEVGALSTDTQYF.

According to its frequency, this clonotype is medium-sized. V gene TRBV7-6 combines with J gene TRBJ1-4. CDR1 and CDR2 (germline): SGHVS, FNYEAQ. This CDR3 region has 15 residues. The CDR3 is CASSLRTSTNEKLFF.

The chain carries TRBV7-2 and TRBJ2-1; checking the TCRdb D call of TRBD1 is not possible without DNA. The CDR3 consists of 15 residues. Looked up from germline, CDR1 is SGHTA and CDR2 is FQGNSA. CDR3 region: CASSLAGASYNEQFF.

This chain connects TRBV7-9 to TRBJ1-2. Germline values: CDR1 SEHNR, CDR2 FQNEAQ (reference sequence). The CDR3 spans 12 residues. The CDR3: CATREGIYGYTF.

This chain joins TRBV15 and TRBJ2-3; TCRdb lists TRBD2, though no DNA is available to test this call. Germline CDR1 reads LNHNV; CDR2 reads YYDKDF (reference sequence). The CDR3 sequence is 14 residues long. The CDR3 loop is CATFSGGSTDTQYF. Based on the CDR3 plus reference TRBV15 and TRBJ2-3, the full variable domain is DAMVIQNPRYQVTQFGKPVTLSCSQTLNHNVMYWYQQKSSQAPKLLFHYYDKDFNNEADTPDNFQSRRPNTSFCFLDIRSPGLGDTAMYLCATFSGGSTDTQYFGPGTRLTVL.